This TCR beta chain was captured by sequencing in a study of shared clonotypes between healthy human individuals. Terminally differentiated effector memory CD45RA+ cells were left out of the naive CD8 fraction, which was CD45RO-negative and positively selected for CCR7. The CDR3 spans 13 residues. Germline CDR1 and CDR2: SGHAT and FQNNGV. Trimming took 6 bases from V and 5 from J; bases not matched to a gene: 5. Each PCR replicate from the sorted subsets contained about 210 ng DNA, which is 25,000 to 30,000 T cell genomes. Generated by immunoSEQ multiplex PCR, the TCRdb table keeps only in-frame clones and is missing some. Of around 2.1 million clones in the sample, about 93% were seen once.

The sample taken for sequencing was naive CD8+ T cells from PBMCs. This TCR came from a young man in good health. Some clones in this sample may be carry-over from other donors' samples. The chain combines TRBV11-2 with TRBJ2-7; 9 bases match TRBD2. As DNA, the CDR3 is TGTGCCAGCAGAACCGGACTAGCGAACGAGCAGTACTTC. It is translated as CASRTGLANEQYF.